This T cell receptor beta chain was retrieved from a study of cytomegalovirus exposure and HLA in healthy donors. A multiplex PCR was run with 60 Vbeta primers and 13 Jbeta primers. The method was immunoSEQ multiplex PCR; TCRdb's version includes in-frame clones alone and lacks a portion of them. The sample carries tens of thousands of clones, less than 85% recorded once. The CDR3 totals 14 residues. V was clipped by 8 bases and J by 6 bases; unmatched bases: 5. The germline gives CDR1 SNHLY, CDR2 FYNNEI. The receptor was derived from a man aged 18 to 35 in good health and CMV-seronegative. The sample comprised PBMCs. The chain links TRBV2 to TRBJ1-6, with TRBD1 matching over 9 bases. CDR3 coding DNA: TGTGCCAGCTCAGGACAGGGGACTAATTCACCCCTCCACTTT. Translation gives CASSGQGTNSPLHF.